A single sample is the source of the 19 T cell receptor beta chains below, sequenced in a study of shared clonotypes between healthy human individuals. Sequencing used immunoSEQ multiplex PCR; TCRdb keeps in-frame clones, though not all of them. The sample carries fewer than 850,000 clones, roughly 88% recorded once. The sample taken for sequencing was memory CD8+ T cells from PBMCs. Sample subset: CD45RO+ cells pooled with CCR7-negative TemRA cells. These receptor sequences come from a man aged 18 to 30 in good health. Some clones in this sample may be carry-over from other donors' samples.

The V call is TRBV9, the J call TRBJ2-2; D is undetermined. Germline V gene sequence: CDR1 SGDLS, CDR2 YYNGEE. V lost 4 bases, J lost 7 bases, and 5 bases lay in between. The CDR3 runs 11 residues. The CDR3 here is CASSSDGELFF. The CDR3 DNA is TGTGCCAGCAGCAGTGACGGGGAGCTGTTTTTT.

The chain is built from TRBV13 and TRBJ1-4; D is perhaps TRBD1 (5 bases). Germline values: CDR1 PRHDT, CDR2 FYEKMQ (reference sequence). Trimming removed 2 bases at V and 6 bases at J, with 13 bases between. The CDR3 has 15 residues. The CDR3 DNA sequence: TGTGCCAGCAGCTTAAGGGGAAGCGGGGATGAAAAACTGTTTTTT. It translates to CASSLRGSGDEKLFF. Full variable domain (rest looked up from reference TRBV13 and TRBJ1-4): AAGVIQSPRHLIKEKRETATLKCYPIPRHDTVYWYQQGPGQDPQFLISFYEKMQSDKGSIPDRFSAQQFSDYHSELNMSSLELGDSALYFCASSLRGSGDEKLFFGSGTQLSVL.

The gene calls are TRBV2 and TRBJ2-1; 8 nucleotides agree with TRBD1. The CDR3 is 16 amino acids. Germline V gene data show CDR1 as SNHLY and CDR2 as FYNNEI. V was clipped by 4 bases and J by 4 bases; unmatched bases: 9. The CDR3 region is CASSGPGRGLYNEQFF. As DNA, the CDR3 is TGTGCCAGCAGTGGCCCGGGCAGGGGGCTGTACAATGAGCAGTTCTTC.

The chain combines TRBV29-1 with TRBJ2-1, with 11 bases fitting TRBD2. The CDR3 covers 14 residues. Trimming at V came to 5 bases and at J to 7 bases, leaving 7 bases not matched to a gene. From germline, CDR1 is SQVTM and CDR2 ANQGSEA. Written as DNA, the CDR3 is TGCAGCGTTTTACTAGCGGGAGAACGGAATGAGCAGTTCTTC. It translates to CSVLLAGERNEQFF.

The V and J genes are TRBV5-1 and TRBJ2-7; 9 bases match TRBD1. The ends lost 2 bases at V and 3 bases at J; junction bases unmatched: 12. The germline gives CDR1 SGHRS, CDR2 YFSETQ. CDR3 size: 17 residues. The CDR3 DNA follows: TGCGCCAGCAGCTTTCTCTCCAGACAGGGGGGAGTCTACGAGCAGTACTTC. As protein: CASSFLSRQGGVYEQYF.

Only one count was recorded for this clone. CDR3 residues: CASSLIGGEAFF. In DNA, the CDR3 is TGTGCCAGCAGCCTAATAGGAGGTGAAGCTTTCTTT. The rearrangement uses TRBV5-6 and TRBJ1-1; D not resolved. Trimming stripped 4 bases from V and 7 bases from J, with 11 bases between. The CDR3 is made up of 12 amino acids. Per the germline V gene, CDR1 is SGHDT and CDR2 is YYEEEE.

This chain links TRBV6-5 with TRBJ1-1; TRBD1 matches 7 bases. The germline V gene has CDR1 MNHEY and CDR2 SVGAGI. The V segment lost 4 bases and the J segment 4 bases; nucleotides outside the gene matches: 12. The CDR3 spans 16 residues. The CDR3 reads CASSFGQVLRSTEAFF. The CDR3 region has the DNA TGTGCCAGCAGTTTTGGACAGGTCCTCAGGAGCACTGAAGCTTTCTTT.

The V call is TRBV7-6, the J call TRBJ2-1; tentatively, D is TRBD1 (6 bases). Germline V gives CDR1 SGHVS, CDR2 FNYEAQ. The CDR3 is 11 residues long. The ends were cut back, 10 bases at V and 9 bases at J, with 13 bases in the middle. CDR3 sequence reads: CATIRGGEQFF. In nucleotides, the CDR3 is TGTGCCACGATCCGAGGGGGTGAGCAGTTCTTC.

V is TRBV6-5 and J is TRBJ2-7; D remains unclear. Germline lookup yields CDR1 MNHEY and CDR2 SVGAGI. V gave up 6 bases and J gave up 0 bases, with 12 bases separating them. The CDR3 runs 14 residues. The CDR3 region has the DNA TGTGCCAGCAGATACCTGGCGGACTCCTACGAGCAGTACTTC. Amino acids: CASRYLADSYEQYF.

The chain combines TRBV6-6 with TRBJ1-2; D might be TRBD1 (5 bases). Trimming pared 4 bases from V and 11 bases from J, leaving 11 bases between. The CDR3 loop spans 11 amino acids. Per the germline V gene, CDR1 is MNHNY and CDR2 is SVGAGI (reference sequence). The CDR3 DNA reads TGTGCCAGCAGTTCCGACAGAGAATACACCTTC. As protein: CASSSDREYTF.

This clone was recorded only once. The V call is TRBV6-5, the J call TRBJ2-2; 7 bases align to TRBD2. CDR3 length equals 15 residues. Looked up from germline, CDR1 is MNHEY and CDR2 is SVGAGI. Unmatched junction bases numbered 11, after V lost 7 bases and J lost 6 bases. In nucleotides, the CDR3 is TGTGCCAGCAATCAGGACGGGGGGACCCCCGGGGAGCTGTTTTTT. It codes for CASNQDGGTPGELFF.

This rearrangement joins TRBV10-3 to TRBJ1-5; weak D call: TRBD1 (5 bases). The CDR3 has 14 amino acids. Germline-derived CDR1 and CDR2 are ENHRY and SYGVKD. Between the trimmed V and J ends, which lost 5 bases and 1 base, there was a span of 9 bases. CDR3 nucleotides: TGTGCCATCAGTTGGGGCCCGAGCAATCAGCCCCAGCATTTT. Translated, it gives CAISWGPSNQPQHF.

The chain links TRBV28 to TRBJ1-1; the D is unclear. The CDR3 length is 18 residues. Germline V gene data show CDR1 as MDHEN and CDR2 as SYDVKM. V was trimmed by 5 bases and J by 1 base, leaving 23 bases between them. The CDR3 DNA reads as TGTGCCAGCAGTCTGAATCGGTTCCTGCACCATGAGAACACTGAAGCTTTCTTT. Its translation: CASSLNRFLHHENTEAFF.

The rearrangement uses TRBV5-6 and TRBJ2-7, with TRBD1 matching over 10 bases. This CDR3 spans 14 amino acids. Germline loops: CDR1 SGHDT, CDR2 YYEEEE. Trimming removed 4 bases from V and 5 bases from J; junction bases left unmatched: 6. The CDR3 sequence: CASSIGQGVHEQYF. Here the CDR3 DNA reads TGTGCCAGCAGCATTGGACAGGGGGTCCACGAGCAGTACTTC.

CDR3 residues: CASSVFLASLEQYF. As DNA, the CDR3 is TGTGCCAGCAGTGTGTTTCTAGCGAGCTTGGAGCAGTACTTC. The V gene is TRBV2, the J gene TRBJ2-7; D is perhaps TRBD2 (6 bases). Trimming cost V 4 bases and J 7 bases, with 17 bases left between them. The CDR3 is made up of 14 amino acids. Germline CDR1 reads SNHLY; CDR2 reads FYNNEI.

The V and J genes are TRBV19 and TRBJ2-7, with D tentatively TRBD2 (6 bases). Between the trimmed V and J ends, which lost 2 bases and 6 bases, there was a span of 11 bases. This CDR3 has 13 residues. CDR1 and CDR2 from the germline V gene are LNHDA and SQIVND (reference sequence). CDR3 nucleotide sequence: TGTGCCAGTAGTATAACTGGCGGGATCGAGCAGTACTTC. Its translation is CASSITGGIEQYF.

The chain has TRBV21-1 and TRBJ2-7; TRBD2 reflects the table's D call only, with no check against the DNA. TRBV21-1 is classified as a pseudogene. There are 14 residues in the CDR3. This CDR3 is CASTSGGSPHEQYF. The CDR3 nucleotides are TGTGCCAGCACGTCCGGGGGGTCCCCTCACGAGCAGTACTTC.

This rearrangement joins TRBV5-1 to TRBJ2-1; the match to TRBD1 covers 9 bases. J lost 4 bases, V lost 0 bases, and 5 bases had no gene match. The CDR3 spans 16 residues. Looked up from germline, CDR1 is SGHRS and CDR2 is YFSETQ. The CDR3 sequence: CASSLVGQGRYNEQFF. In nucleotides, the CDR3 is TGCGCCAGCAGCTTGGTCGGACAGGGGCGTTACAATGAGCAGTTCTTC. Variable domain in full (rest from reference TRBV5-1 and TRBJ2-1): KAGVTQTPRYLIKTRGQQVTLSCSPISGHRSVSWYQQTPGQGLQFLFEYFSETQRNKGNFPGRFSGRQFSNSRSEMNVSTLELGDSALYLCASSLVGQGRYNEQFFGPGTRLTVL.

DNA for the CDR3: TGTGCCAGCAGCCGTACAGTGTACAATGAGCAGTTCTTC. It specifies CASSRTVYNEQFF. The chain couples TRBV7-6 to TRBJ2-1, with no clear D. Germline lookup yields CDR1 SGHVS and CDR2 FNYEAQ. Trimming took off 5 bases at V and 4 bases at J, with 9 bases between the two ends. This CDR3 contains 13 residues.